Listed here are 2 T cell receptor beta chains from one sample, sequenced in a study of PD-1 and CTLA-4 blockade in melanoma (dated by TCRdb to the early 2020s). To prepare the library, the immunoSEQ multiplex PCR assay was applied. In TCRdb, the immuneACCESS table is reduced to in-frame sequences with V and J assigned. These tables do not hold every clone; where another copy was compared, an unresolved V gene accounts for under half, and the others remain unexplained. This sample lists 28,000 or so clones; approximately 89% were detected once. Of the sample, 6.5% to 9.5% is held by the ten largest clones. Sequenced here: CD8+ T cells from peripheral blood, sampled from a patient given anti-PD-1 treatment. These receptors all stem from a human donor with melanoma.

The CDR3 here is CASSLSGGRAAQAFF. CDR3 nucleotides: TGTGCCAGCAGTTTATCGGGGGGGCGCGCTGCTCAGGCTTTCTTT. The chain links TRBV27 to TRBJ1-1; D possibly corresponds to TRBD1 (6 bases). Germline CDR1 reads MNHEY; CDR2 reads SMNVEV (reference sequence). V was shortened by 0 bases and J by 11 bases, with 19 bases between the two germline ends. The CDR3 has 15 residues.

The CDR3 DNA sequence: TGTGCCAGCAGTTCAGGATTCTCCTACGAGCAGTACTTC. Translation: CASSSGFSYEQYF. V and J are TRBV27 and TRBJ2-7, with D unclear. Trimming took 4 bases from V and 0 from J, leaving 7 bases between them. The CDR3 sequence is 13 residues long. Germline CDR1 reads MNHEY; CDR2 reads SMNVEV (reference sequence).